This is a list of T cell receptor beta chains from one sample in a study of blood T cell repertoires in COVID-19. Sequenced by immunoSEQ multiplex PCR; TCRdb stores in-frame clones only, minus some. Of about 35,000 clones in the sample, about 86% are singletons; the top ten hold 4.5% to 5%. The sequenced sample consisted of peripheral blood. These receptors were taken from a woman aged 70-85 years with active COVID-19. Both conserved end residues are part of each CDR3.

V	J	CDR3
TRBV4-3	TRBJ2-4	CASSQDGQGQSKNIQYF
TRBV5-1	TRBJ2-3	CASSPPGLAGGTDTQYF
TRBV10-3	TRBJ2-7	CAISELNRGEQYF
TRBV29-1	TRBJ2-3	CSVGQLAGSTDTQYF
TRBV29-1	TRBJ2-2	CSVTGESTGELFF
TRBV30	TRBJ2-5	CAWGTNWETQYF
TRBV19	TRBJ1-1	CASTEDRKAFF
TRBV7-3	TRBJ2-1	CASSLKKAGSGEQFF
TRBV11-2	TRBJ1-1	CASSLGLGTEAFF
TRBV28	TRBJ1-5	CACGGGNQPQHF
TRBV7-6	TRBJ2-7	CASSLVPISPSSNLYEQYF
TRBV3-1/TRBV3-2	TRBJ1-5	CASSRGTGDQPQHF
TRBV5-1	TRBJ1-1	CASSQDSNTGAFF
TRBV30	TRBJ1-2	CAWRTPGTGGGYTF
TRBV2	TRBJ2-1	CASSDAQGGDNEQFF
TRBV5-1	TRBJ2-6	CASRLEGSGANVLTF
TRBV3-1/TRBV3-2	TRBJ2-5	CASSQVGTGGEETQYF
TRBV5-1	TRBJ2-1	CASSASGINEQFF
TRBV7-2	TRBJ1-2	CASSLGGKRGGYTF
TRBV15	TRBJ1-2	CATSLSGTGDGYTF
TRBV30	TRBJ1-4	CAWSVFGESEKLFF
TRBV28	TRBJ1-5	CASSSIDRSNQPQHF
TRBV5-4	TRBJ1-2	CASSGWAFYGYTF
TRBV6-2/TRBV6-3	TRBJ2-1	CASSVLVGTGTYNEQFF
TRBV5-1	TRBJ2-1	CASSLYGQNEQFF
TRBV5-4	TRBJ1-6	CASSSRWTGSNSPLHF
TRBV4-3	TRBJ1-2	CASSQGTDYGYTF
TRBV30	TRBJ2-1	CAWSLELSGGNEQFF
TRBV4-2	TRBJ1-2	CASSQLIPRQEQNYGYTF
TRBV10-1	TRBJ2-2	CASSERGGAGANTGELFF
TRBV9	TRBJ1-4	CASSRGEGREKLFF
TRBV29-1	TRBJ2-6	CSALDSGANVLTF
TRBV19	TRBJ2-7	CASSPQRGTGSYEQYF
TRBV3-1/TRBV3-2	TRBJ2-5	CASSQDRTSGGYQETQYF
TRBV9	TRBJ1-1	CASSVGGLSDTEAFF
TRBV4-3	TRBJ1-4	CASSGLKTGAGEKLFF
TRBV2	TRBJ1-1	CASSPLRNTEAFF
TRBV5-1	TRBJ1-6	CASSLDWNNSPLHF
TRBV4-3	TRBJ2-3	CASSPGNSGGTDTQYF
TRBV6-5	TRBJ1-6	CASSYSRTGDSPLHF
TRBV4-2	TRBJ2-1	CASSQDLRTSGGGRNEQFF
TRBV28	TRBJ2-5	CASSPAPGRGGGETQYF